A selection of T cell receptor beta chains follows, all from one sample in a study of shared clonotypes between healthy human individuals. Repertoires were generated with immunoSEQ multiplex PCR, while TCRdb's copy carries only in-frame clones and drops some. The data hold about 990,000 clones, with about four fifths observed a single time. The material sequenced was memory CD4+ T cells from PBMCs. Receptor source: a man younger than 35 in good health. Some clones in this sample may be carry-over from other donors' samples. The CDR3 runs from the conserved cysteine through the conserved F or W. D genes are given only for firm matches. Only part of the rows carry a size: once, few, many, or a class if the clone is expanded.

TRBV5-8,few,NA,TRBJ2-7,CASSLTRDAYEQYF,TGTGCCAGCAGCTTGACGCGGGATGCCTACGAGCAGTACTTC
TRBV7-3,once,NA,TRBJ2-2,CASSLFGIGGTGELFF,TGTGCCAGCAGCTTATTCGGCATCGGGGGCACCGGGGAGCTGTTTTTT
TRBV7-9,NA,TRBD1,TRBJ2-2,CASSLGTWGQRTGELFF,TGTGCCAGCAGCTTGGGAACCTGGGGACAGCGAACCGGGGAGCTGTTTTTT
TRBV2,NA,NA,TRBJ1-5,CASRMDGGESNQPQHF,TGTGCCAGCAGGATGGACGGGGGGGAGAGCAATCAGCCCCAGCATTTT
TRBV5-1,NA,NA,TRBJ1-2,CASSIESNYGYTF,TGCGCCAGCAGCATTGAGAGCAACTATGGCTACACCTTC
TRBV7-8,NA,TRBD2,TRBJ2-1,CASSIRTSGSYNEQFF,TGTGCCAGCAGCATACGGACTAGCGGCTCCTACAATGAGCAGTTCTTC
TRBV27,NA,TRBD2,TRBJ2-1,CASSLTSGYNEQFF,TGTGCCAGCAGTTTAACTAGCGGATACAATGAGCAGTTCTTC
TRBV29-1,NA,NA,TRBJ2-6,CSVVENSGANVLTF,TGCAGCGTTGTCGAAAACTCTGGGGCCAACGTCCTGACTTTC
TRBV11-3,NA,NA,TRBJ2-1,CASSLGLANEQFF,TGTGCCAGCAGCTTAGGGTTGGCCAATGAGCAGTTCTTC
TRBV4-1,NA,TRBD2,TRBJ2-7,CASSFLGGDPREQYF,TGCGCCAGCAGCTTTCTTGGGGGGGACCCGCGCGAGCAGTACTTC
TRBV7-2,NA,NA,TRBJ2-6,CASSSTGLSSGANVLTF,TGTGCCAGCAGCTCAACGGGACTTAGCTCTGGGGCCAACGTCCTGACTTTC
TRBV28,NA,NA,TRBJ2-7,CASSWDPNSYEQYF,TGTGCCAGCAGCTGGGACCCGAACTCCTACGAGCAGTACTTC
TRBV11-3,NA,TRBD2,TRBJ2-1,CASSLGSGMVDEQFF,TGTGCCAGCAGCTTAGGTAGCGGGATGGTAGATGAGCAGTTCTTC
TRBV5-1,NA,TRBD1,TRBJ1-3,CASRTPGQVLNTIYF,TGCGCCAGCAGAACACCGGGACAGGTACTAAACACCATATATTTT
TRBV5-8,NA,NA,TRBJ2-3,CASSPALQSTTDTQYF,TGTGCCAGCAGCCCGGCGCTGCAGTCCACCACAGATACGCAGTATTTT
TRBV14,NA,NA,TRBJ2-1,CASSRRTALGNEQFF,TGTGCCAGCAGCCGCCGGACAGCTTTAGGCAATGAGCAGTTCTTC
TRBV6-5,NA,NA,TRBJ2-3,CASSYAQGRDTQYF,TGTGCCAGCAGTTACGCTCAGGGGCGGGATACGCAGTATTTT
TRBV5-1,NA,TRBD2,TRBJ2-7,CASSLGASGSYEQYF,TGCGCCAGCAGCTTGGGGGCTAGCGGGAGTTACGAGCAGTACTTC
TRBV11-2,NA,NA,TRBJ2-7,CASSLDGGAYEQYF,TGTGCCAGCAGCTTAGACGGGGGAGCCTACGAGCAGTACTTC
TRBV18,NA,NA,TRBJ2-7,CASSPRTMTDGNEQYF,TGTGCCAGCTCACCACGTACCATGACCGACGGGAACGAGCAGTACTTC
TRBV7-9,NA,TRBD2,TRBJ2-1,CASSSFAGGKQFF,TGTGCCAGCAGCTCGTTTGCGGGGGGAAAGCAGTTCTTC
TRBV5-6,NA,TRBD1,TRBJ2-1,CASSSTGEEFF,TGTGCCAGCAGCTCGACAGGGGAGGAGTTCTTC